This TCR beta chain appears in the sequencing data of a study of blood T cell repertoires in COVID-19 (dated by TCRdb to about 2020). About the study as a whole: The collaborator samples originated in the United States, Italy and Spain and spanned the acute and convalescent phases of COVID-19. The material from the prospective study consisted of cDNA or gDNA derived from T cells, B-cell-depleted T cells, or PBMCs. Deeply sampled blood TCRbeta repertoires from subjects exposed to, actively infected with, or recovered from COVID-19 were included in the dataset. The repertoires were made available in a free public database intended to serve as a resource for research on the immune response to SARS-CoV-2. Samples were obtained from the ongoing ImmuneRACE study (first 160 participants) and from over a thousand subjects provided by 6 global collaborators. Sample metadata almost always included a de-identified subject ID, COVID-19 status, age in years and sex. Where available, HLA class I and class II types were taken from metadata supplied by the sample provider and were not determined by assay-based typing. Findings and caveats that apply to the study as a whole: Clinical and demographic metadata were provided uncurated, with the amount varying by source and participant.

Via the germline V gene, CDR1 is SGHNT and CDR2 YENEEA. The cysteine opens and the phenylalanine closes a CDR3 of 12 amino acids. CDR3 DNA is the only sequence kept; it has 36 bases, read in frame from the first base. V lost 5 bases and J lost 12 bases, and the count of bases not matched to a germline gene is 7. Note on this clone: Its cognate antigen has yet to be identified. Base qualities are not provided; no much larger clone lies one nucleotide away.

In the prospective study, participants were roughly 18 to 90 years old, resided in 25 or so geographic areas of the United States, and were enrolled through a virtual design. Cohort assignment in the prospective study relied on participant-reported clinical history from a screening survey and a study questionnaire. Recovered participants in ImmuneRACE Cohort 3 were defined as having two consecutive negative NP/OP PCR tests, clearance from a healthcare professional, or resolution of symptoms. Mobile phlebotomists in the prospective study collected whole blood, serum and a nasopharyngeal or oropharyngeal swab from every participant. Additional blood draws and questionnaires over an approximately two-month period could optionally be provided by prospective study participants. Before DNA extraction, blood samples from the prospective study were shipped at room temperature or frozen. TCRbeta CDR3 regions were amplified from genomic DNA using the immunoSEQ Assay, a bias-controlled multiplex PCR. Regarding the original processing steps: The number of nucleated cells in each sample was estimated from the amplification of reference gene primers within the assay. Sequence reads were collapsed and filtered to measure the absolute abundance of every unique TCRbeta CDR3 rearrangement. For each sample, productive Simpson clonality was calculated by taking the square root of Simpson's diversity index across productive rearrangements. The immuneACCESS repertoire file appears here via TCRdb, limited to in-frame rearrangements. These files lack a portion of the clones; in checked studies, under half of the deficit traces to unresolved V genes, and the cause of the others is not known. The V and J calls and the clone size are those of that table, but D and trimming were determined from the DNA. Counted in this sample were over 200,000 clones; 85% of them appeared once. Around 20% of the sample is taken by the ten largest.

This receptor was taken from a man aged 40-49 years who had recovered from COVID-19. The rearranged chain carries TRBV11-3 and TRBJ2-1; 7 bases in between match TRBD2. Sequencing was performed on PBMCs or T cells enriched from blood (not recorded which). The base sequence is TGTGCCAGCAGCCCGAGGACTAGTTCGCAGTTCTTC. This gives the protein CASSPRTSSQFF.